One T cell receptor (beta chain) is described in this entry. What it recognizes is unknown. The data were taken from a study of radiotherapy plus CTLA-4 blockade in lung cancer. Study-wide findings and caveats: Peripheral blood showed expansion of tumor-derived TCR clones after radiotherapy and ipilimumab.

Libraries were prepared by immunoSEQ multiplex PCR; TCRdb keeps only in-frame clonotypes and omits some of them. The repertoire holds roughly 32,000 clones, 70% to 75% seen once, with around 14% in the top ten. The sample here was peripheral blood, taken from a patient treated with radiotherapy plus ipilimumab. The sequence was collected from a human donor with non-small cell lung cancer that progressed on radiotherapy plus ipilimumab.

As DNA, the CDR3 is TGCGCCAGCAACTCAGGGAGGGGTCGGACAGATACGCAGTATTTT. Translating gives CASNSGRGRTDTQYF. The rearrangement links TRBV4-1 to TRBJ2-3; TRBD2 matches at 7 bases. The junction had 10 bases not matched to a gene; V was cut back by 7 bases and J by 3 bases. The CDR3 runs to 15 residues. Germline CDR1 is MGHRA and CDR2 is YSYEKL.